The 18 T cell receptor beta chains below were found in one sample sequenced in a study of blood T cell repertoires in COVID-19. The assay was immunoSEQ multiplex PCR, and TCRdb's table has in-frame clones only and misses some. The table includes 150,000 to 200,000 clones, about 88% detected once. Material: PBMCs or T cells enriched from blood (not recorded which). These receptors were taken from a woman between 18 and 29 years old who had recovered from COVID-19.

This clone has just one count. The rearrangement joins TRBV5-4 to TRBJ1-3, with D tentatively TRBD1 (6 bases). Looked up from germline, CDR1 is SGHNT and CDR2 is YYREEE (reference sequence). V was trimmed by 4 bases and J by 7 bases, leaving 15 bases between them. CDR3 length equals 14 residues. The CDR3 spells CASSRGGIGNTIYF. CDR3 nucleotides: TGTGCCAGCAGCCGGGGGGGCATTGGGAACACCATATATTTT.

This clone was recorded only once. J is TRBJ1-2 and V is TRBV28, with TRBD1 matching over 8 bases. The junction had 7 bases not matched to a gene; V was cut back by 5 bases and J by 2 bases. Germline-derived CDR1 and CDR2 are MDHEN and SYDVKM. The CDR3 contains 15 residues. Here the CDR3 DNA reads TGTGCCAGCAGTCTTCCTGGGACAGGCAACTATGGCTACACCTTC. It encodes CASSLPGTGNYGYTF.

CDR3 protein: CASSTGTGGLGANVLTF. The CDR3 region has the DNA TGTGCCAGTAGTACGGGGACAGGGGGTCTTGGGGCCAACGTCCTGACTTTC. The chain recombines TRBV19 with TRBJ2-6, with 11 bases fitting TRBD1. Trimming took 4 bases from V and 3 from J; bases not matched to a gene: 5. Germline V lookup: CDR1 LNHDA, CDR2 SQIVND (reference sequence). This CDR3 region has 17 residues.

This clone appeared a single time. The genes are TRBV10-3 and TRBJ2-3, with 9 positions matching TRBD2. The CDR3 extends over 14 amino acids. Trimming removed 11 bases from V and 1 base from J; junction bases left unmatched: 7. Germline V CDR1 and CDR2: ENHRY, SYGVKD. CDR3 residues: CASTPSGGTDTQYF. The CDR3 bases are TGTGCCTCAACCCCTAGCGGGGGCACAGATACGCAGTATTTT.

This clone was detected only a few times. The chain recombines TRBV6-5 with TRBJ1-5, with D possibly TRBD1 on 5 matching bases. The germline V gene has CDR1 MNHEY and CDR2 SVGAGI. This CDR3 is 15 amino acids long. V lost 6 bases to trimming and J lost 2 bases, with 14 bases between them. CDR3 coding DNA: TGTGCCAGCAGCCGGACGGGGGAGGGCAATCAGCCCCAGCATTTT. Translated, it gives CASSRTGEGNQPQHF.

The chain employs TRBV19 and TRBJ2-7, with TRBD1 identical over 8 bases. The CDR3 has 13 amino acids. Trimming at V came to 4 bases and at J to 4 bases, leaving 3 bases not matched to a gene. The germline CDR1 and CDR2 sequences are LNHDA and SQIVND (reference sequence). The CDR3 protein is CASSTRDRYEQYF. The CDR3 DNA reads TGTGCCAGTAGTACCCGGGACAGGTACGAGCAGTACTTC.

The chain carries TRBV2 and TRBJ1-5, with D maybe TRBD1 (6 bases). The CDR3 sequence is 14 residues long. V shed 7 bases and J shed 1 base, with 11 bases lying between them. Germline assignment: CDR1 SNHLY and CDR2 FYNNEI. DNA of the CDR3: TGTGCCAGCAAGATCGGGACAAGCAATCAGCCCCAGCATTTT. Its protein is CASKIGTSNQPQHF.

This clone was recorded once. The chain couples TRBV4-3 to TRBJ1-3; weak D call: TRBD1 (6 bases). In germline, CDR1 is LGHNA, CDR2 YSLEER. Trimming removed 2 bases at V and 1 base at J, with 9 bases between. The CDR3 runs 15 residues. CDR3 DNA: TGCGCCAGCAGCCAACACACAGGGTCTGGAAACACCATATATTTT. This sequence encodes CASSQHTGSGNTIYF.

This clone has a single count. This sequence joins TRBV11-2 and TRBJ2-3, with 13 bases fitting TRBD2. Germline values: CDR1 SGHAT, CDR2 FQNNGV. The CDR3 runs to 16 residues. V trimming: 5 bases; J trimming: 4 bases; junction bases outside the gene matches: 6. CDR3 DNA sequence: TGTGCCAGCAGCCCGACTAGCGGGGGGTGGGCAGATACGCAGTATTTT. This codes for CASSPTSGGWADTQYF.

The rearrangement joins TRBV6-5 to TRBJ1-5, with 9 bases that match TRBD1. Germline CDR1 and CDR2: MNHEY and SVGAGI. Germline trimming cut 6 bases from V and 6 bases from J; bases unmatched to any gene: 9. This CDR3 comprises 15 residues. CDR3 coding DNA: TGTGCCAGCAGGGGGGACAGGGATGTTACTCAGCCCCAGCATTTT. It codes for CASRGDRDVTQPQHF.

The chain links TRBV6-1 to TRBJ1-1; 8 nucleotides match TRBD1. The V segment lost 0 bases and the J segment 5 bases; nucleotides outside the gene matches: 2. Germline V gene sequence: CDR1 MNHNS, CDR2 SASEGT. The CDR3 runs to 14 residues. CDR3 sequence reads: CASSEATGETEAFF. The CDR3 nucleotides are TGTGCCAGCAGTGAAGCGACAGGGGAAACTGAAGCTTTCTTT.

This chain links TRBV10-3 with TRBJ2-7; D gene ambiguous. Trimming pared 0 bases from V and 4 bases from J, leaving 4 bases between. Germline V gene lookup returns CDR1 ENHRY and CDR2 SYGVKD. There are 12 residues in the CDR3. CDR3 region: CAISESLYEQYF. The CDR3 region has the DNA TGTGCCATCAGTGAGTCGTTATACGAGCAGTACTTC.

A note on this clone: It is unclear where the CDR3 begins or ends on the DNA, so no DNA is shown, and the CDR3 is as TCRdb lists it. CDR3: CASSKVGQGSKNQPQHF. The chain carries TRBV21-1 and TRBJ1-5; TRBD1 is the table's D call, not checked against the DNA. TRBV21-1 is a known pseudogene. The CDR3 comprises 17 residues, both ends counted.

The chain uses TRBV6-5 and TRBJ2-7; the D gene is possibly TRBD2 (7 bases). Trimming removed 4 bases from V and 1 base from J, with 17 bases in between. Germline CDR1 MNHEY, CDR2 SVGAGI. The CDR3 sequence is 16 residues long. The CDR3 spells CASSSLGGRGSYEQYF. Written as DNA, the CDR3 is TGTGCCAGCAGTTCCCTGGGGGGGCGTGGATCCTACGAGCAGTACTTC.

The chain joins TRBV19 to TRBJ2-4; no firm D call. The CDR3 is 14 residues long. Trimming left V 1 base short and J 0 bases short, with 4 bases between. Germline loops: CDR1 LNHDA, CDR2 SQIVND (reference sequence). The CDR3 sequence: CASSIAVAKNIQYF. CDR3 coding DNA: TGTGCCAGTAGTATAGCGGTAGCCAAAAACATTCAGTACTTC. The full variable domain, its missing parts supplied by reference TRBV19 and TRBJ2-4, is DGGITQSPKYLFRKEGQNVTLSCEQNLNHDAMYWYRQDPGQGLRLIYYSQIVNDFQKGDIAEGYSVSREKKESFPLTVTSAQKNPTAFYLCASSIAVAKNIQYFGAGTRLSVL.

V gene TRBV9 combines with J gene TRBJ2-5; no firm D call. The CDR3 is 16 amino acids. CDR1 is SGDLS and CDR2 is YYNGEE in the germline V gene. V was cut by 0 bases and J by 0 bases, with 12 bases left in between. As DNA, the CDR3 is TGTGCCAGCAGCGTAGCGCCCCGACTGTACCAAGAGACCCAGTACTTC. Its translation is CASSVAPRLYQETQYF.

This sequence joins TRBV20-1 and TRBJ1-2, with 7 bases lining up with TRBD1. The junction had 6 bases not matched to a gene; V was cut back by 3 bases and J by 8 bases. The CDR3 has 12 amino acids. CDR1 and CDR2 (germline): DFQATT, SNEGSKA (reference sequence). Here the CDR3 DNA reads TGCAGTGCTAGTACAGGGGCACGGGGCTACACCTTC. Protein product: CSASTGARGYTF.

This chain joins TRBV24-1 and TRBJ2-1; tentatively, D is TRBD2 (6 bases). Germline lookup yields CDR1 KGHDR and CDR2 SFDVKD. V shed 3 bases and J shed 4 bases, with 6 bases lying between them. This CDR3 has 13 amino acids. The CDR3 region is CATSDRGYNEQFF. The CDR3 DNA reads TGTGCCACCAGTGATCGGGGGTACAATGAGCAGTTCTTC.